The T cell receptor (beta chain) described here comes from a study of OX40 agonist ivuxolimab in advanced cancers. Study at large: Every 2 weeks, ivuxolimab was infused into the patients intravenously at between 0.01 and 10 mg/kg. Study findings and constraints: Clonal expansion from baseline to week 6 occurred in both CD4+ and CD8+ T cells.

Trimming at V came to 0 bases and at J to 0 bases, leaving 5 bases not matched to a gene. The CDR3 length is 16 residues. CDR1 LGHNA and CDR2 YSLEER come from the germline V gene. Repertoires were generated with immunoSEQ multiplex PCR, while TCRdb's copy carries only in-frame clones and drops some. The sample has about 46,000 clones, 88% seen once; the top ten hold more than 55%. This clone was counted a single time. The antigen remains undetermined. The chain employs TRBV4-3 and TRBJ2-7; 7 bases align to TRBD1. The sample here was CD4+ or CD8+ T cells sorted from blood, taken in a trial of the OX40 agonist ivuxolimab. This TCR was sampled from an adult with an advanced solid tumor such as melanoma, head and neck, liver or kidney cancer. DNA for the CDR3: TGCGCCAGCAGCCAAGATCAATGGGACAGCTCCTACGAGCAGTACTTC. This translates into CASSQDQWDSSYEQYF.